Listed here is a single T cell receptor beta chain. This sample is drawn from a study of shared clonotypes between healthy human individuals. Assay: immunoSEQ multiplex PCR; the TCRdb copy retains only in-frame clones and omits some. The repertoire consists of hundreds of thousands of clones, with roughly three quarters occurring once and the leading ten covering around 12%. CDR1 is SGHAT and CDR2 is FQNNGV in the germline V gene. There are 16 residues in the CDR3. Between the trimmed V and J ends, which lost 5 bases and 0 bases, there was a span of 15 bases. Sequenced input: PBMCs. The chain links TRBV11-2 to TRBJ2-3, with TRBD2 as a possible D gene (6 bases). This sequence was found in a woman aged 40 to 50 in good health. Some clones in this sample may be carry-over from other donors' samples. Written as DNA, the CDR3 is TGTGCCAGCAGCATTTGGGGGGAGCGGAGCACAGATACGCAGTATTTT. Translation: CASSIWGERSTDTQYF.